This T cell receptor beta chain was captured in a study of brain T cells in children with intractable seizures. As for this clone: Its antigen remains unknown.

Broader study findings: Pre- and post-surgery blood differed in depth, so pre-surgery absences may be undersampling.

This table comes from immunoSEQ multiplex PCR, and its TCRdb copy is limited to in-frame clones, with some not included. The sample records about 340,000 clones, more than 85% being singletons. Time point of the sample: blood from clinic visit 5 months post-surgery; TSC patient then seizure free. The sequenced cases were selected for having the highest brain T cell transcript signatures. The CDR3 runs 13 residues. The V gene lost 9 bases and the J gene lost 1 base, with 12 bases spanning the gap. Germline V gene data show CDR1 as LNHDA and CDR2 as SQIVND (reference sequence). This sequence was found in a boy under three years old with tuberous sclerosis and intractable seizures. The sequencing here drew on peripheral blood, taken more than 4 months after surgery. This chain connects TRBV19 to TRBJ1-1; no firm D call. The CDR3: CASAPKGNTEAFF. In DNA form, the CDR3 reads TGTGCCAGCGCCCCCAAGGGGAACACTGAAGCTTTCTTT.